This T cell receptor (beta chain) was profiled in a study of control samples from healthy donors and cancer patients. This clone occurred once. CDR1 is SGHDN and CDR2 is FVKESK in the germline V gene. The ends were cut back, 1 base at V and 3 bases at J, with 9 bases in the middle. The CDR3 totals 15 residues. The table came from immunoSEQ multiplex PCR; TCRdb's copy has only in-frame clones and leaves some out. The sample has 120,000 or so clones, more than 75% seen once. The sequencing sample was made of blood. The receptor comes from a man aged 60 to 69 in good health. The rearrangement uses TRBV14 and TRBJ1-4; TRBD1 might be the D (5 bases). This chain's CDR3 is CASSQAGLPNEKLFF. The CDR3 coding sequence is TGTGCCAGCAGCCAAGCGGGACTCCCTAATGAAAAACTGTTTTTT.